This T cell receptor beta chain was retrieved from a study of Graves' ophthalmopathy and Graves' hyperthyroidism. From RNA, the CDR3 regions of TCR beta chains were amplified and sequenced. Following a first-round RT-PCR that used HTBI primers, a second-round multiplex PCR was carried out. From the multiplex PCR reads, TCRdb called clonotypes with MiXCR, one entry per CDR3 protein. The sample lists around 1.1 million distinct CDR3 sequences, 35% to 40% occurring once. This clonotype was counted ten times or more. The CDR3 loop spans 13 amino acids. CDR1 is LGHNA and CDR2 is YNFKEQ in the germline V gene. Trimming stripped 3 bases from V and 3 bases from J, with 8 bases between.

The source of this sequence is an adult man with Graves' hyperthyroidism. The genes are TRBV4-2 and TRBJ2-5, with no clear D. Input material: peripheral blood or thyroid tissue (not recorded which). The DNA of the CDR3 is TGTGCCAGCAGCCACAGACCGGAAGAGACCCAGTACTTC. The encoded protein is CASSHRPEETQYF.